Shown below are 29 T cell receptor beta chains from a single sample sequenced in a study of T cell changes during pregnancy in multiple sclerosis. Using immunoSEQ multiplex PCR, the repertoire was profiled, and TCRdb retains in-frame clones only, with some absent. The sample records fewer than 40,000 clones, roughly 90% being singletons. Sequences were derived from CD4+ T cells from peripheral blood mononuclear cells, sampled in the second trimester of pregnancy. The receptor set was obtained from a female donor in good health, enrolled as a control in a pregnancy study.

The V gene is TRBV15, the J gene TRBJ1-2, with a tentative D call TRBD1 (5 bases). Per germline, CDR1 LNHNV and CDR2 YYDKDF (reference sequence). This CDR3 is 15 amino acids long. V was shortened by 0 bases and J by 3 bases, with 11 bases between the two germline ends. CDR3: CATSRDGGGHYGYTF. The CDR3 nucleotides are TGTGCCACCAGCAGAGATGGGGGGGGACACTATGGCTACACCTTC. Full variable domain (rest looked up from reference TRBV15 and TRBJ1-2): DAMVIQNPRYQVTQFGKPVTLSCSQTLNHNVMYWYQQKSSQAPKLLFHYYDKDFNNEADTPDNFQSRRPNTSFCFLDIRSPGLGDTAMYLCATSRDGGGHYGYTFGSGTRLTVV.

V usage is TRBV12-5 and J usage is TRBJ2-1, with 11 bases matching TRBD1. This CDR3 spans 15 amino acids. V trimming: 6 bases; J trimming: 5 bases; junction bases outside the gene matches: 6. Germline CDR1 LGHNT, CDR2 FRNRAP. CDR3 bases: TGTGCTAGTGGCCGGCGGGACAGGGGGGACAATGAGCAGTTCTTC. Protein product: CASGRRDRGDNEQFF.

The chain employs TRBV6-1 and TRBJ2-5; 7 nucleotides line up with TRBD1. The CDR3 covers 14 residues. CDR1 and CDR2 from the germline V gene are MNHNS and SASEGT. With V trimmed by 8 bases and J by 5 bases, 11 bases remained unmatched. The CDR3 loop reads CASGKDRVGETQYF. The DNA of the CDR3 is TGTGCCAGCGGAAAAGACAGGGTGGGTGAGACCCAGTACTTC.

The rearrangement links TRBV6-6 to TRBJ2-1; 11 bases are a match to TRBD2. Germline-derived CDR1 and CDR2 are MNHNY and SVGAGI (reference sequence). V lost 7 bases, J lost 4 bases, and 9 bases stayed unmatched. The CDR3 is made up of 16 amino acids. Here the CDR3 reads CASIWTSGRNYNEQFF. The CDR3 nucleotides read TGTGCCAGCATTTGGACTAGCGGGCGAAATTACAATGAGCAGTTCTTC.

The chain joins TRBV29-1 to TRBJ1-4, with 7 bases fitting TRBD1. V dropped 6 bases and J dropped 0; count of bases not matched to a gene: 4. The germline V gene encodes CDR1 SQVTM and CDR2 ANQGSEA. This CDR3 is 14 amino acids long. CDR3 sequence (DNA): TGCAGCGTGTGCAGGGGGACAACTAATGAAAAACTGTTTTTT. Encoded protein: CSVCRGTTNEKLFF. The entire variable domain, with the rest obtained from reference TRBV29-1 and TRBJ1-4, is as follows: SAVISQKPSRDICQRGTSLTIQCQVDSQVTMMFWYRQQPGQSLTLIATANQGSEATYESGFVIDKFPISRPNLTFSTLTVSNMSPEDSSIYLCSVCRGTTNEKLFFGSGTQLSVL.

This chain connects TRBV7-2 to TRBJ2-1, with D perhaps matching TRBD1 (7 bases). Trimming shortened V by 5 bases and J by 1 base, and 15 bases separated the two germline ends. The length of the CDR3 is 16 residues. CDR1 is SGHTA, CDR2 FQGNSA, per germline. The CDR3 DNA reads as TGTGCCAGCAGCGGAGGGGGCAGTGCGTCCTACAATGAGCAGTTCTTC. Its translation is CASSGGGSASYNEQFF.

V usage is TRBV7-2 and J usage is TRBJ2-7; TRBD1 matches at 11 bases. The CDR3 consists of 16 residues. In germline, CDR1 is SGHTA, CDR2 FQGNSA. V lost 5 bases, J lost 2 bases, and 8 bases stayed unmatched. The CDR3 sequence: CASSIYPGQGAYEQYF. In DNA, the CDR3 is TGTGCCAGCAGCATATATCCGGGACAGGGGGCCTACGAGCAGTACTTC.

CDR3 nucleotides: TGTGCCAGCAGCCTAAGAGGAACCGGGAGAACCTACGAGCAGTACTTC. It is translated as CASSLRGTGRTYEQYF. The rearrangement joins TRBV7-2 to TRBJ2-7; D might be TRBD2 (6 bases). V lost 5 bases and J lost 2, with 19 bases in between. Germline CDR1 reads SGHTA; CDR2 reads FQGNSA. CDR3 length equals 16 residues.

This chain uses TRBV11-3 with TRBJ2-3, with TRBD2 matching over 9 bases. The germline CDR1 and CDR2 sequences are SGHNT and YENEEA. The CDR3 covers 17 residues. The J segment lost 4 bases and the V segment lost 5 bases, leaving 13 bases of the junction unmatched. CDR3 DNA sequence: TGTGCCAGCAGCCCCCGGGGCGCGGCGGGAGGGCCAGATACGCAGTATTTT. It is translated as CASSPRGAAGGPDTQYF.

The genes are TRBV29-1 and TRBJ2-1; 8 bases map to TRBD2. There are 17 residues in the CDR3. J lost 1 base, V lost 6 bases, and 14 bases had no gene match. Per the germline V gene, CDR1 is SQVTM and CDR2 is ANQGSEA. The DNA of the CDR3 is TGCAGCGTGGTGGGGCGGGAGGCCTTCGAGTCCTACAATGAGCAGTTCTTC. It is translated as CSVVGREAFESYNEQFF.

The V gene is TRBV27, the J gene TRBJ2-3, with 8 bases that match TRBD2. Germline V gene data show CDR1 as MNHEY and CDR2 as SMNVEV (reference sequence). The V segment lost 6 bases and the J segment 2 bases; nucleotides outside the gene matches: 16. The CDR3 has 18 residues. The CDR3 nucleotides are TGTGCCAGCAGCCCCCGGACTAGCAGATCCTACACCACAGATACGCAGTATTTT. Translation gives CASSPRTSRSYTTDTQYF.

The chain has TRBV5-5 and TRBJ1-2, with D unresolved. From germline, CDR1 is SGHKS and CDR2 YYEKEE (reference sequence). CDR3 length equals 15 residues. V lost 0 bases and J lost 8, with 17 bases in between. CDR3 sequence reads: CASSLASQTTGGYTF. CDR3 DNA sequence: TGTGCCAGCAGCTTGGCCTCACAGACTACGGGCGGCTACACCTTC. Filled out from reference TRBV5-5 and TRBJ1-2, the complete variable domain reads DAGVTQSPTHLIKTRGQQVTLRCSPISGHKSVSWYQQVLGQGPQFIFQYYEKEERGRGNFPDRFSARQFPNYSSELNVNALLLGDSALYLCASSLASQTTGGYTFGSGTRLTVV.

The chain couples TRBV19 to TRBJ2-7; D possibly corresponds to TRBD1 (6 bases). Germline CDR1 LNHDA, CDR2 SQIVND (reference sequence). Trimming cost V 6 bases and J 0 bases, with 18 bases left between them. CDR3 length: 16 residues. CDR3 sequence reads: CASSLNPGQSSYEQYF. CDR3 coding DNA: TGTGCCAGTAGCCTCAACCCCGGACAGAGCTCCTACGAGCAGTACTTC.

V and J are TRBV7-6 and TRBJ1-2; tentative D call: TRBD1 (6 bases). The V end lost 0 bases, the J end lost 7 bases, and 12 bases lay between the germline ends. The germline CDR1 and CDR2 sequences are SGHVS and FNYEAQ. CDR3 length equals 14 residues. The CDR3 here is CASSLAQGQGGYTF. In nucleotides, the CDR3 is TGTGCCAGCAGCTTAGCGCAGGGGCAGGGTGGCTACACCTTC.

The chain employs TRBV2 and TRBJ2-3; 13 nucleotides line up with TRBD2. Germline assignment: CDR1 SNHLY and CDR2 FYNNEI. CDR3 size: 17 residues. The V gene end was trimmed by 7 bases and the J gene end by 2 bases; junction bases not matched to a gene: 9. CDR3: CASTGGTSGAYTDTQYF. CDR3 nucleotide sequence: TGTGCCAGCACCGGAGGGACTAGCGGGGCCTACACAGATACGCAGTATTTT.

The chain has TRBV5-4 and TRBJ2-7; no clear D. Germline CDR1 reads SGHNT; CDR2 reads YYREEE (reference sequence). V lost 0 bases and J lost 4, with 8 bases in between. The CDR3 is made up of 13 amino acids. The CDR3 protein is CASSLVPLYEQYF. As DNA, the CDR3 is TGTGCCAGCAGCTTGGTCCCCCTTTACGAGCAGTACTTC.

The CDR3 nucleotides are TGTGCCAGCAGCGTTTACAGGGGATCAGTCTACGAGCAGTACTTC. Translated, it gives CASSVYRGSVYEQYF. V and J are TRBV11-2 and TRBJ2-7; 7 positions match TRBD1. Germline assignment: CDR1 SGHAT and CDR2 FQNNGV. V shed 5 bases and J 3 bases; nucleotides not matched to a gene: 10. The CDR3 extends over 15 amino acids. The whole variable domain, filled in from reference TRBV11-2 and TRBJ2-7, reads EAGVAQSPRYKIIEKRQSVAFWCNPISGHATLYWYQQILGQGPKLLIQFQNNGVVDDSQLPKDRFSAERLKGVDSTLKIQPAKLEDSAVYLCASSVYRGSVYEQYFGPGTRLTVT.

The chain is built from TRBV4-2 and TRBJ2-7; D gene uncertain. V lost 1 base, J lost 3 bases, and 13 bases lay in between. CDR1 is LGHNA, CDR2 YNFKEQ, per germline. The CDR3 runs to 15 residues. The CDR3 coding sequence is TGTGCCAGCAGCCAAGCTCTTGGGCCCGACTACGAGCAGTACTTC. Its protein product is CASSQALGPDYEQYF.

The chain recombines TRBV11-2 with TRBJ2-1; 9 bases line up with TRBD2. V lost 1 base and J lost 10; bases outside the gene matches: 17. The germline gives CDR1 SGHAT, CDR2 FQNNGV. The CDR3 contains 18 residues. For the CDR3, the DNA is TGTGCCAGCAGCTTAGCTCCCCAGTGGCGGGAGGGCACTGGGGAGCAGTTCTTC. This codes for CASSLAPQWREGTGEQFF.

The chain is built from TRBV7-2 and TRBJ2-3; 8 nucleotides align to TRBD2. Germline CDR1 SGHTA, CDR2 FQGNSA. V was clipped by 7 bases and J by 1 base; unmatched bases: 4. This CDR3 is 14 amino acids long. CDR3: CASTRREGTDTQYF. The CDR3 DNA reads as TGTGCCAGCACCCGGCGGGAGGGCACAGATACGCAGTATTTT.

The chain links TRBV5-6 to TRBJ2-5; possible D gene TRBD2, 6 bases. Trimming pared 4 bases from V and 3 bases from J, leaving 7 bases between. The CDR3 runs 12 residues. CDR1 SGHDT and CDR2 YYEEEE come from the germline V gene. This chain's CDR3 is CASSGLKETQYF. DNA for the CDR3: TGTGCCAGCAGCGGACTAAAAGAGACCCAGTACTTC.

This chain links TRBV5-1 with TRBJ2-6; a possible D gene is TRBD1 (5 bases). Germline loops: CDR1 SGHRS, CDR2 YFSETQ. The CDR3 runs 18 residues. With 0 bases removed from V and 0 bases from J, the gap between germline ends came to 13 bases. The CDR3 DNA reads TGCGCCAGCAGCTTGGATGGGGTAGGGGTCTCTGGGGCCAACGTCCTGACTTTC. As protein: CASSLDGVGVSGANVLTF. Looking up the rest from reference TRBV5-1 and TRBJ2-6 gives the full variable domain: KAGVTQTPRYLIKTRGQQVTLSCSPISGHRSVSWYQQTPGQGLQFLFEYFSETQRNKGNFPGRFSGRQFSNSRSEMNVSTLELGDSALYLCASSLDGVGVSGANVLTFGAGSRLTVL.

The chain combines TRBV30 with TRBJ1-6; the D gene is possibly TRBD1 (5 bases). The V end lost 4 bases, the J end lost 9 bases, and 16 bases lay between the germline ends. The CDR3 covers 14 residues. Looked up from germline, CDR1 is GTSNPN and CDR2 is SVGIG (reference sequence). CDR3 residues: CAWTKGGGASPLHF. CDR3 DNA sequence: TGTGCCTGGACCAAGGGCGGGGGAGCTTCACCCCTCCACTTT.

This clone has more than one count but fewer than ten. This rearrangement joins TRBV2 to TRBJ1-2, with D possibly matching TRBD1 (6 bases). The germline CDR1 and CDR2 sequences are SNHLY and FYNNEI. V dropped 3 bases and J dropped 5 bases, with 19 bases sitting between them. This CDR3 is built from 16 residues. The CDR3 loop is CASSDGGPSTLYGYTF. CDR3 in DNA: TGTGCCAGCAGTGATGGGGGCCCCTCAACACTATATGGCTACACCTTC.

The chain carries TRBV18 and TRBJ2-7, with 7 positions matching TRBD1. V trimming: 1 base; J trimming: 4 bases; junction bases outside the gene matches: 4. This CDR3 contains 14 residues. CDR1 KGHSH and CDR2 LQKENI come from the germline V gene. For the CDR3, the DNA is TGTGCCAGCTCACCACGACAGGGTTGGTACGAGCAGTACTTC. Amino acid sequence: CASSPRQGWYEQYF.

V usage is TRBV10-2 and J usage is TRBJ2-1; D call uncertain. The CDR3 has 14 residues. Germline values: CDR1 WSHSY, CDR2 SAAADI. Trimming removed 3 bases from V and 7 bases from J, with 13 bases in between. This CDR3 reads CASSDSPIGNEQFF. The CDR3 bases are TGCGCCAGCAGTGACTCGCCAATCGGGAATGAGCAGTTCTTC.

This chain joins TRBV7-9 and TRBJ2-7; 9 nucleotides match TRBD1. Germline CDR1 reads SEHNR; CDR2 reads FQNEAQ (reference sequence). J lost 5 bases, V lost 5 bases, and 7 bases had no gene match. The CDR3 covers 14 residues. DNA of the CDR3: TGTGCCAGCAGCCCCGGGACAGGGCGTCACGAGCAGTACTTC. The encoded protein is CASSPGTGRHEQYF. Supplemented by reference TRBV7-9 and TRBJ2-7, the full variable domain reads DTGVSQNPRHKITKRGQNVTFRCDPISEHNRLYWYRQTLGQGPEFLTYFQNEAQLEKSRLLSDRFSAERPKGSFSTLEIQRTEQGDSAMYLCASSPGTGRHEQYFGPGTRLTVT.

The chain joins TRBV11-3 to TRBJ2-7, with D maybe TRBD1 (5 bases). The CDR3 contains 16 residues. Germline V lookup: CDR1 SGHNT, CDR2 YENEEA. The V gene lost 1 base and the J gene lost 2 bases, with 15 bases spanning the gap. This CDR3 is CASSLGAGPRPYEQYF. CDR3 DNA sequence: TGTGCCAGCAGCTTAGGGGCAGGGCCCCGACCCTACGAGCAGTACTTC.

The gene calls are TRBV11-2 and TRBJ1-2; D not certain. The CDR3 is 14 residues long. Germline-derived CDR1 and CDR2 are SGHAT and FQNNGV. Trimming left V 4 bases short and J 4 bases short, with 13 bases between. CDR3 protein: CASSSTDGSYGYTF. As DNA, the CDR3 is TGTGCCAGCAGCTCGACCGACGGGAGCTATGGCTACACCTTC.